Shown below are 10 T cell receptor beta chains from a single sample sequenced in a study of cytomegalovirus exposure and HLA in healthy donors. 60 Vbeta and 13 Jbeta primers were used in PCR. Sequencing was performed with immunoSEQ multiplex PCR; in TCRdb, only in-frame clones are kept and a portion is missing. The sample carries 160,000 or so clones, 71% recorded once. Sequenced material: PBMCs. These receptors all stem from a woman aged 25 to 39 in good health and CMV-seronegative.

This rearrangement joins TRBV7-9 to TRBJ2-5; D is unresolved. Germline V CDR1 and CDR2: SEHNR, FQNEAQ (reference sequence). Trimming stripped 5 bases from V and 0 bases from J, with 7 bases between. The CDR3 extends over 13 amino acids. This CDR3 is CASSPRNQETQYF. The CDR3 DNA is TGTGCCAGCAGCCCCAGGAACCAAGAGACCCAGTACTTC.

This clone was picked up a small number of times. The J gene is TRBJ1-2, the V gene TRBV27; TRBD1 aligns across 9 bases. CDR3 length equals 14 residues. J was trimmed by 6 bases and V by 3 bases; bases with no gene match: 5. Per the germline V gene, CDR1 is MNHEY and CDR2 is SMNVEV (reference sequence). The DNA of the CDR3 is TGTGCCAGCAGTTTGGGACAGGGTGGAGATGGCTACACCTTC. It specifies CASSLGQGGDGYTF.

This clone was observed a handful of times. The gene calls are TRBV6-1 and TRBJ1-2, with unresolved D. This CDR3 spans 14 amino acids. V was shortened by 0 bases and J by 8 bases, with 13 bases between the two germline ends. Per the germline V gene, CDR1 is MNHNS and CDR2 is SASEGT. The CDR3 sequence: CASSEAHGIWGYTF. Here the CDR3 DNA reads TGTGCCAGCAGTGAAGCGCATGGCATTTGGGGCTACACCTTC.

V gene TRBV15 combines with J gene TRBJ1-1; D unresolved. CDR1 and CDR2 from the germline V gene are LNHNV and YYDKDF (reference sequence). V was trimmed by 0 bases and J by 4 bases, leaving 12 bases between them. The CDR3 is 15 residues long. In DNA form, the CDR3 reads TGTGCCACCAGCAGAGATAGCCAGCGGGGCACTGAAGCTTTCTTT. This encodes CATSRDSQRGTEAFF.

The V call is TRBV28, the J call TRBJ1-5, with 9 bases that match TRBD1. This CDR3 has 15 amino acids. Germline loops: CDR1 MDHEN, CDR2 SYDVKM. V shed 4 bases, J shed 4 bases, and the junction held 5 bases outside the gene matches. CDR3 DNA sequence: TGTGCCAGCAGTTCTCGGACAGGGGCGAATCAGCCCCAGCATTTT. Translated, it gives CASSSRTGANQPQHF.

This sequence joins TRBV4-2 and TRBJ1-6; the D gene is possibly TRBD1 (5 bases). V shed 4 bases and J shed 0 bases, with 28 bases lying between them. The germline V gene has CDR1 LGHNA and CDR2 YNFKEQ. This CDR3 is 22 amino acids long. The CDR3 DNA reads TGTGCCAGCAGCCCCCTCCCCGGGCTTCAGGGATCGACCAGCTCCTATAATTCACCCCTCCACTTT. This translates into CASSPLPGLQGSTSSYNSPLHF.

The chain combines TRBV7-2 with TRBJ2-1; D not resolved. This CDR3 is 15 amino acids long. Germline CDR1 reads SGHTA; CDR2 reads FQGNSA. V was shortened by 7 bases and J by 2 bases, with 15 bases between the two germline ends. The CDR3 region is CASTPESYTYNEQFF. In DNA form, the CDR3 reads TGTGCCAGCACCCCGGAGAGCTATACCTACAATGAGCAGTTCTTC.

This clone has just a few counts. The genes are TRBV5-5 and TRBJ1-1, with D possibly TRBD1 on 5 matching bases. Germline lookup yields CDR1 SGHKS and CDR2 YYEKEE (reference sequence). Trimming shortened V by 3 bases and J by 1 base, and 7 bases separated the two germline ends. The CDR3 runs 13 residues. The DNA for the CDR3 is TGTGCCAGCAGCTGGACATCGAACACTGAAGCTTTCTTT. Encoded protein: CASSWTSNTEAFF.

This chain connects TRBV6-5 to TRBJ1-2; D is uncertain. The CDR3 has 16 residues. Trimming stripped 2 bases from V and 2 bases from J, with 15 bases between. Germline CDR1 MNHEY, CDR2 SVGAGI. The CDR3 sequence is CASSYGSGIPNYGYTF. CDR3 bases: TGTGCCAGCAGTTACGGCTCGGGTATCCCCAACTATGGCTACACCTTC.

The chain carries TRBV11-2 and TRBJ1-3, with D maybe TRBD1 (6 bases). Per germline, CDR1 SGHAT and CDR2 FQNNGV. V lost 5 bases and J 2 bases, leaving 13 bases between the germline ends. The CDR3 runs to 15 residues. The CDR3 sequence is CASSRIQGAGNTIYF. The CDR3 DNA reads TGTGCCAGCAGCCGCATACAGGGCGCTGGAAACACCATATATTTT.